These T cell receptor beta chains were read from a single sample in a study of cytomegalovirus exposure and HLA in healthy donors. Measured with immunoSEQ multiplex PCR; TCRdb has only the in-frame clones, and not every one. The sample contains roughly 100,000 clones, 64% of which appear only once. Sequencing was done on a sample of PBMCs. The receptors were sampled from a man aged 55 to 70 in good health and CMV-seronegative. Each CDR3 is given without its conserved first and last residue. Size values are once, few and many counts, or a class for expanded clones, and some rows have none.

TRBV4-2 NA ASSQDGWRDRGETQY
TRBV19 many ASDPGQGYHEQY
TRBV7-2 few ASNKPIRQGSSNTGELF
TRBV27 NA ASSLYPTGRSSEQF
TRBV12-5 NA ASGLLQGYEQF
TRBV7-2 NA ASSPQTGVNEKLF
TRBV5-1 NA ASSLWQGALSYEQY
TRBV28 NA AILGSSYNSPLH
TRBV19 NA ASNWATHSDQPQH
TRBV6-5 NA ASSLAGGWITEAF
TRBV5-1 NA ASSFRGWDTEAF
TRBV4-1 NA ASSQDGTSGRAGADTQY
TRBV11-3 NA ASSIGQGLFGDTIY
TRBV10-3 NA AIGTSGESYNEQF
TRBV5-8 NA ASSFSGTSRPADTQY
TRBV7-6 NA ASSLAQGSQGEDTQY
TRBV6-6 NA ASSYRDPGANSPLH